The 17 T cell receptor beta chains below were found in one sample sequenced in a study of blood T cell repertoires in COVID-19. Clones were sequenced by immunoSEQ multiplex PCR, and TCRdb holds only the in-frame ones, with some missing. The data contain 110,000 to 150,000 clones, 88% of them seen just once; the ten biggest clones take up over 9.5%. The sample consisted of peripheral blood. The source of these receptors is a man aged 45 to 65 with active or convalescent COVID-19.

V and J are TRBV24-1 and TRBJ2-3, with 7 nucleotides matching TRBD2. The trim removed 7 bases at V and 3 bases at J, leaving 6 bases unmatched. This CDR3 is 14 amino acids long. Germline V gene data show CDR1 as KGHDR and CDR2 as SFDVKD. CDR3 region: CATSGRQPTDTQYF. The CDR3 region has the DNA TGTGCCACCAGCGGGAGGCAGCCGACAGATACGCAGTATTTT.

This chain connects TRBV18 to TRBJ2-3; D is possibly TRBD2 (6 bases). CDR3 length: 14 residues. Trimming took off 1 base at V and 3 bases at J, with 8 bases between the two ends. Germline V gene lookup returns CDR1 KGHSH and CDR2 LQKENI. The CDR3, as DNA: TGTGCCAGCTCACCACGGGGGGAGACAGATACGCAGTATTTT. Residues: CASSPRGETDTQYF.

This chain links TRBV28 with TRBJ2-7; TRBD2 agrees at 10 bases. With V trimmed by 8 bases and J by 3 bases, 4 bases remained unmatched. Germline assignment: CDR1 MDHEN and CDR2 SYDVKM. This CDR3 comprises 13 residues. The DNA of the CDR3 is TGTGCCAGCCGTACTAGCGGGAACTACGAGCAGTACTTC. Translating it yields CASRTSGNYEQYF.

The chain couples TRBV5-6 to TRBJ2-3, with TRBD1 matching over 8 bases. Trimming cost V 10 bases and J 2 bases; bases outside gene matches: 6. Germline assignment: CDR1 SGHDT and CDR2 YYEEEE. This CDR3 has 13 amino acids. The CDR3, as DNA: TGTGCCGGGGGGACAGGACACACAGATACGCAGTATTTT. Its protein product is CAGGTGHTDTQYF. The variable domain in full, with the rest retrieved from reference TRBV5-6 and TRBJ2-3, is DAGVTQSPTHLIKTRGQQVTLRCSPKSGHDTVSWYQQALGQGPQFIFQYYEEEERQRGNFPDRFSGHQFPNYSSELNVNALLLGDSALYLCAGGTGHTDTQYFGPGTRLTVL.

The chain recombines TRBV7-8 with TRBJ2-1; 7 bases align to TRBD1. V was clipped by 5 bases and J by 15 bases; unmatched bases: 10. Germline CDR1 SGHVS, CDR2 FQNEAQ. This CDR3 comprises 12 residues. The DNA of the CDR3 is TGTGCCAGCAGCCAGGACAGGTACAATTCGTTCTTC. It specifies CASSQDRYNSFF.

This chain connects TRBV24-1 to TRBJ2-1; 7 nucleotides line up with TRBD2. This CDR3 contains 17 residues. Germline-derived CDR1 and CDR2 are KGHDR and SFDVKD. V was pared by 3 bases and J by 2 bases, with 9 bases of the junction left unmatched. For the CDR3, the DNA is TGTGCCACCAGTGATAGGAAAAGGGGAGGGGCCTACAATGAGCAGTTCTTC. Its protein is CATSDRKRGGAYNEQFF.

This clone was counted a few times. This rearrangement joins TRBV14 to TRBJ2-7; D is possibly TRBD2 (6 bases). The CDR3 extends over 15 amino acids. The germline V gene encodes CDR1 SGHDN and CDR2 FVKESK. The germline V and J ends were trimmed by 1 base and 7 bases, with 17 bases remaining between them. This chain's CDR3 is CASSQALAIYVEQYF. CDR3 sequence (DNA): TGTGCCAGCAGCCAAGCCCTAGCGATATATGTGGAGCAGTACTTC. The complete variable domain, with remaining parts taken from reference TRBV14 and TRBJ2-7, reads EAGVTQFPSHSVIEKGQTVTLRCDPISGHDNLYWYRRVMGKEIKFLLHFVKESKQDESGMPNNRFLAERTGGTYSTLKVQPAELEDSGVYFCASSQALAIYVEQYFGPGTRLTVT.

The CDR3 sequence: CASSLPGLAGPGELFF. CDR3 bases: TGTGCCAGCAGTTTACCGGGACTAGCGGGGCCCGGGGAGCTGTTTTTT. V gene TRBV27 combines with J gene TRBJ2-2, with 13 bases identical to TRBD2. Germline lookup yields CDR1 MNHEY and CDR2 SMNVEV (reference sequence). The CDR3 loop spans 16 amino acids. The V gene end was trimmed by 2 bases and the J gene end by 6 bases; junction bases not matched to a gene: 3.

Regarding this clone: This specimen includes other DNA sequences encoding the same CDR3. V usage is TRBV9 and J usage is TRBJ2-2; the D gene is possibly TRBD2 (5 bases). There are 15 residues in the CDR3. V was cut by 0 bases and J by 1 base, with 7 bases left in between. CDR1 and CDR2 from the germline V gene are SGDLS and YYNGEE. CDR3 sequence: CASSVGTVNTGELFF. The CDR3 nucleotides are TGTGCCAGCAGCGTAGGGACTGTGAACACCGGGGAGCTGTTTTTT.

The chain joins TRBV6-5 to TRBJ2-2; the D gene is possibly TRBD2 (5 bases). Germline V lookup: CDR1 MNHEY, CDR2 SVGAGI. V lost 6 bases and J lost 2, with 13 bases in between. The CDR3 covers 15 residues. In nucleotides, the CDR3 is TGTGCCAGCAGCCCCCGGACTGGAAACACCGGGGAGCTGTTTTTT. It encodes CASSPRTGNTGELFF.

J is TRBJ2-2 and V is TRBV24-1; the match to TRBD1 covers 8 bases. The V gene end was trimmed by 4 bases and the J gene end by 1 base; junction bases not matched to a gene: 4. Germline V gene sequence: CDR1 KGHDR, CDR2 SFDVKD. The CDR3 loop spans 16 amino acids. The CDR3 spells CATSDPGTGNTGELFF. The CDR3 bases are TGTGCCACCAGTGACCCCGGGACAGGGAACACCGGGGAGCTGTTTTTT.

This chain links TRBV27 with TRBJ2-2; a possible D gene is TRBD1 (5 bases). V gave up 3 bases and J gave up 6 bases, with 17 bases separating them. The CDR3 sequence is 16 residues long. Germline CDR1 and CDR2: MNHEY and SMNVEV (reference sequence). The CDR3 loop is CASSFSGQGSAGELFF. DNA for the CDR3: TGTGCCAGCAGTTTTTCCGGGCAGGGTAGTGCCGGGGAGCTGTTTTTT.

In its sample, this clone was seen once. The chain combines TRBV5-1 with TRBJ1-5, with 9 bases fitting TRBD1. From germline, CDR1 is SGHRS and CDR2 YFSETQ. CDR3 length equals 15 residues. V gave up 4 bases and J gave up 0 bases; unmatched junction bases: 2. The CDR3 reads CASSLQGASNQPQHF. Written as DNA, the CDR3 is TGCGCCAGCAGCCTACAGGGGGCTAGCAATCAGCCCCAGCATTTT.

The genes are TRBV29-1 and TRBJ1-1; D is unresolved. With 7 bases removed from V and 0 bases from J, the gap between germline ends came to 12 bases. The CDR3 is 13 residues long. Germline V gene sequence: CDR1 SQVTM, CDR2 ANQGSEA. The chain's CDR3 is CSAGQTMNTEAFF. For the CDR3, the DNA is TGCAGCGCTGGGCAGACAATGAACACTGAAGCTTTCTTT.

V gene TRBV5-1 combines with J gene TRBJ1-4; the D is unclear. The V and J ends lost 0 bases and 1 base respectively, with 4 bases between them. The CDR3 has 14 amino acids. Germline V CDR1 and CDR2: SGHRS, YFSETQ. The CDR3 DNA reads TGCGCCAGCAGCTTGGGGCAAACTAATGAAAAACTGTTTTTT. Encoded protein: CASSLGQTNEKLFF.

J is TRBJ2-5 and V is TRBV18; 9 bases match TRBD1. The germline V gene has CDR1 KGHSH and CDR2 LQKENI. The J segment lost 1 base and the V segment lost 0 bases, leaving 3 bases of the junction unmatched. This CDR3 contains 16 residues. The CDR3 here is CASSPPRDRVQETQYF. The CDR3 DNA follows: TGTGCCAGCTCACCACCGAGGGACAGGGTCCAAGAGACCCAGTACTTC.

The chain employs TRBV4-1 and TRBJ2-1, with D maybe TRBD2 (6 bases). Germline assignment: CDR1 MGHRA and CDR2 YSYEKL. V lost 3 bases, J lost 5 bases, and 17 bases lay in between. This CDR3 contains 16 residues. The CDR3 bases are TGCGCCAGCAGCCACACGACTAGGAGTTCCGACAATGAGCAGTTCTTC. This translates into CASSHTTRSSDNEQFF.